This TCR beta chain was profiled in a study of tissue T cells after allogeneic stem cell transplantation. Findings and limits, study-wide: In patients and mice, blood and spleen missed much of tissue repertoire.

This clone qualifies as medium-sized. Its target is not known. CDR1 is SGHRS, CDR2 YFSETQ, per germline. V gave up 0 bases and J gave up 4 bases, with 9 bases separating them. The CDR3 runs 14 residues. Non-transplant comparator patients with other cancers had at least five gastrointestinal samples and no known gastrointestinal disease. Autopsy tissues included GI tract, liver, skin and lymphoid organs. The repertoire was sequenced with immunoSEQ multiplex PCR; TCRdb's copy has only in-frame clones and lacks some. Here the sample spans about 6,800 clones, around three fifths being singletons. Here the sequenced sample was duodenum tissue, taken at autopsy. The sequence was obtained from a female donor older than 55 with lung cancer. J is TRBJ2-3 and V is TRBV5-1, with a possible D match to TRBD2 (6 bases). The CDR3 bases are TGCGCCAGCAGCTTGGCCGGGAGCCCAGATACGCAGTATTTT. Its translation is CASSLAGSPDTQYF.